This TCR beta chain was documented in a study of T-cell reconstitution after alpha-beta-depleted transplantation in children. General study findings and limits: The study reportedly traced alpha-beta T cells about two months after transplant to several hundred expanded graft clones.

The authors prepared the TCRbeta library with unique molecular identifiers. Each CDR3 protein is one row after TCRdb ran MiXCR on the PCR reads. This sample has 300,000 to 350,000 distinct CDR3 sequences, with 23% found just once. This clonotype was seen a handful of times. Its antigen is not known. The origin of this receptor is a male patient aged 10-17 years who had a stem cell transplant for acute lymphoblastic leukemia, so the T cells may come from the graft donor. The sample here was PBMCs, mostly from graft donor cells, taken 180 days after TCRalphabeta/CD19-depleted stem cell transplant.

The CDR3 nucleotides read TGTGCCAGCTCACCGGGGCTGGGCGTGGCCGGGGAGCTGTTTTTT. Protein product: CASSPGLGVAGELFF. The J gene is TRBJ2-2, the V gene TRBV18; D may be TRBD1 (5 bases). The length of the CDR3 is 15 residues. Germline V gene lookup returns CDR1 KGHSH and CDR2 LQKENI. Trimming removed 3 bases at V and 6 bases at J, with 14 bases between. The whole variable domain, filled in from reference TRBV18 and TRBJ2-2, reads NAGVMQNPRHLVRRRGQEARLRCSPMKGHSHVYWYRQLPEEGLKFMVYLQKENIIDESGMPKERFSAEFPKEGPSILRIQQVVRGDSAAYFCASSPGLGVAGELFFGEGSRLTVL.